The rows below give T cell receptor beta chains drawn from one sample of a study of OX40 agonist ivuxolimab in advanced cancers. Clones were read by immunoSEQ multiplex PCR, and TCRdb kept only the in-frame ones, dropping some. The sample contains about 29,000 clones, roughly nine tenths of which appear only once. The source material was CD4+ or CD8+ T cells sorted from blood, sampled in a trial of the OX40 agonist ivuxolimab. These receptors all come from an adult with an advanced solid tumor such as melanoma, head and neck, liver or kidney cancer. CDR3s include the opening cysteine and the closing phenylalanine or tryptophan. Each record gives: V gene, clone size, CDR3 protein. Size is omitted from some rows. Given values are once, few, many or a class for expanded clones.

V: TRBV4-1; size: once; CDR3: CASSPTSFAYNEQFF
V: TRBV15; size: .; CDR3: CATSRDAGGYGYTF
V: TRBV6-1; size: .; CDR3: CASSEVEKVLNGFF
V: TRBV6-5; size: once; CDR3: CATVAGRLRHEQYF
V: TRBV27; size: once; CDR3: CASSRGANYEQYF
V: TRBV4-1; size: .; CDR3: CASSQDSNSLGYGYTF
V: TRBV5-1; size: .; CDR3: CASSLDSGPKKFEQYF
V: TRBV5-6; size: once; CDR3: CASSLEAGLGSYNEQFF
V: TRBV27; size: .; CDR3: CASGPLLDVEKLFF
V: TRBV7-9; size: .; CDR3: CASSLVAGESYEQYF
V: TRBV4-3; size: .; CDR3: CASSQDGRGSYNEQFF
V: TRBV27; size: .; CDR3: CASRNRTGGRHEQYF
V: TRBV13; size: .; CDR3: CASSPWTLNTGELFF
V: TRBV19; size: .; CDR3: CASSIVLRLDTEAFF
V: TRBV7-9; size: .; CDR3: CASSFFARNEQFF
V: TRBV6-1; size: .; CDR3: CASSGVTTRGEEQYF
V: TRBV11-2; size: .; CDR3: CASSLGRLATYEQYF
V: TRBV5-3; size: .; CDR3: CARSLEGRVDEGRGYTF
V: TRBV5-6; size: .; CDR3: CASSSRRPYEQYF
V: TRBV7-6; size: .; CDR3: CASSLGGNTIYF
V: TRBV7-6; size: .; CDR3: CASSLGNTIYF
V: TRBV5-4; size: .; CDR3: CASSLGGPNYNEQFF
V: TRBV6-5; size: .; CDR3: CASSYSSDLAGSEQYF
V: TRBV27; size: .; CDR3: CASSFGSPDTQYF
V: TRBV19; size: .; CDR3: CASSMADTVTDTQYF
V: TRBV27; size: .; CDR3: CASSLRGQPQHF
V: TRBV27; size: .; CDR3: CASTPGGLGGETQYF
V: TRBV5-1; size: .; CDR3: CASSLGDRASYNEQFF
V: TRBV4-1; size: .; CDR3: CASSHTIGGFRGTEAFF
V: TRBV5-1; size: .; CDR3: CASSPEGQTNYGYTF
V: TRBV7-2; size: .; CDR3: CASSLTSGTQNTQYF
V: TRBV29-1; size: .; CDR3: CSVEELAGVADTQYF
V: TRBV9; size: .; CDR3: CASSVEATGSYSYEQYF
V: TRBV2; size: .; CDR3: CASSEALGLWSRAFF
V: TRBV14; size: .; CDR3: CASSQVLGGSGNTIYF
V: TRBV19; size: .; CDR3: CASIPTRLGGQPQHF
V: TRBV27; size: .; CDR3: CASSLTDPNTEAFF
V: TRBV28; size: .; CDR3: CASRRDSGEKLFF
V: TRBV21-1; size: .; CDR3: CASSKVGVPPYNEQFF
V: TRBV5-6; size: once; CDR3: CASSWGQGPYEQYF
V: TRBV4-1; size: .; CDR3: CASSLEPGTGNEKLFF
V: TRBV4-1; size: .; CDR3: CASSKAPATNEKLFF
V: TRBV4-1; size: once; CDR3: CASSQGDSPSYNEQFF
V: TRBV7-2; size: few; CDR3: CASSRLSDFYEQYF